One and the same sample provided the 22 T cell receptor beta chains below, sequenced in a study of T-cell memory formation after mild COVID-19. MiXCR, applied by TCRdb to the 5' RACE reads, yields one record per CDR3 protein. The sample gives fewer than 700,000 distinct CDR3 sequences, over 15% of which show up once; about 12% is in the top ten. Sequenced input: PBMCs or a T cell subset sorted from them (not recorded which). These TCRs come from an adult woman who had mild COVID-19 (a few samples of this study predate the infection). Cell type and time point are not known.

This clonotype was picked up a small number of times. This chain connects TRBV2 to TRBJ1-3; D not resolved. Germline CDR1 is SNHLY and CDR2 is FYNNEI. The CDR3 is 14 residues long. Trimming shortened V by 4 bases and J by 0 bases, and 7 bases separated the two germline ends. CDR3 protein: CASSAQLSGNTIYF. The CDR3 DNA follows: TGTGCCAGCAGTGCACAGCTCTCTGGAAACACCATATATTTT.

This sequence joins TRBV3-1 and TRBJ2-1, with D perhaps assigned TRBD1 or TRBD2 (5 bases each). The V and J ends lost 3 bases and 6 bases respectively, with 15 bases between them. CDR1 and CDR2 (germline): LGHDT, YNNKEL (reference sequence). The CDR3 is made up of 15 amino acids. CDR3 nucleotide sequence: TGTGCCAGCAGCCAGGGTTCGGGACCACGCAATGAGCAGTTCTTC. Its protein product is CASSQGSGPRNEQFF.

Here the CDR3 DNA reads TGTGCCTGGAGTGTCCGCACGGGGGGCGGGGAGCTGTTTTTT. Amino acid sequence: CAWSVRTGGGELFF. V usage is TRBV30 and J usage is TRBJ2-2, with 7 nucleotides matching TRBD2. The CDR3 is made up of 14 amino acids. The V gene end was trimmed by 0 bases and the J gene end by 7 bases; junction bases not matched to a gene: 5. Germline V gene data show CDR1 as GTSNPN and CDR2 as SVGIG (reference sequence).

In this sample, this clonotype turned up many times. DNA of the CDR3: TGCGCCACGGGACTAGCGGGGGCCGGGGAGCTGTTTTTT. This sequence encodes CATGLAGAGELFF. V and J are TRBV5-1 and TRBJ2-2; 14 bases align to TRBD2. This CDR3 contains 13 residues. Per the germline V gene, CDR1 is SGHRS and CDR2 is YFSETQ. The ends lost 9 bases at V and 6 bases at J; junction bases unmatched: 1.

The CDR3 nucleotides read TGTGCCAGCAGCATGCTTCGGACAGGGGGTGGCTACACCTTC. Translated: CASSMLRTGGGYTF. The gene calls are TRBV12-3 or TRBV12-4 and TRBJ1-2; the match to TRBD1 covers 10 bases. The CDR3 has 14 residues. The J segment lost 7 bases and the V segment lost 6 bases, leaving 8 bases of the junction unmatched.

The chain has TRBV20-1 and TRBJ2-2; D remains unclear. Germline-derived CDR1 and CDR2 are DFQATT and SNEGSKA (reference sequence). Trimming stripped 1 base from V and 1 base from J, with 7 bases between. This CDR3 comprises 14 residues. CDR3 sequence: CSARVAGNTGELFF. The CDR3 bases are TGCAGTGCTAGAGTGGCAGGGAACACCGGGGAGCTGTTTTTT.

The rearrangement links TRBV11-2 to TRBJ2-1, with 10 bases lining up with TRBD2. Germline values: CDR1 SGHAT, CDR2 FQNNGV. V was clipped by 5 bases and J by 5 bases; unmatched bases: 6. There are 15 residues in the CDR3. CDR3 amino acids: CASSVGAGGHNEQFF. As DNA, the CDR3 is TGTGCCAGCAGCGTGGGAGCGGGGGGGCACAATGAGCAGTTCTTC.

There are a few counts of this clonotype. The chain uses TRBV11-2 and TRBJ1-1, with no clear D. This CDR3 comprises 13 residues. V lost 7 bases and J 0 bases, leaving 9 bases between the germline ends. Germline V gene lookup returns CDR1 SGHAT and CDR2 FQNNGV. Here the CDR3 reads CASKVDLNTEAFF. The CDR3 DNA follows: TGTGCCAGCAAGGTCGACCTGAACACTGAAGCTTTCTTT. The full variable domain, rest sourced from reference TRBV11-2 and TRBJ1-1, is EAGVAQSPRYKIIEKRQSVAFWCNPISGHATLYWYQQILGQGPKLLIQFQNNGVVDDSQLPKDRFSAERLKGVDSTLKIQPAKLEDSAVYLCASKVDLNTEAFFGQGTRLTVV.

Only a few counts were recorded for this clonotype. The chain links TRBV6-1 to TRBJ1-1; no reliable D call. Trimming took 3 bases from V and 10 from J, leaving 21 bases between them. Germline V gives CDR1 MNHNS, CDR2 SASEGT. This CDR3 is built from 15 residues. The CDR3 loop reads CASSDRGQAETGAFF. DNA of the CDR3: TGTGCCAGCAGTGATCGAGGTCAAGCTGAGACGGGAGCTTTCTTT.

The gene calls are TRBV12-3 or TRBV12-4 and TRBJ2-2; TRBD2 might be the D (6 bases). V was cut by 5 bases and J by 8 bases, with 15 bases left in between. The CDR3 consists of 14 residues. The CDR3 spells CASSPGLLEGELFF. CDR3 in DNA: TGTGCCAGCAGTCCGGGACTCCTGGAAGGGGAGCTGTTTTTT.

The chain recombines TRBV20-1 with TRBJ2-1; D could derive from TRBD1 or TRBD2 (6 bases each). Germline CDR1 DFQATT, CDR2 SNEGSKA (reference sequence). The CDR3 consists of 17 residues. Trimming cost V 3 bases and J 1 base, with 19 bases left between them. The CDR3 bases are TGCAGTGCTAGTCCCCGCGGAGGGGGATTTTCCTACAATGAGCAGTTCTTC. This gives the protein CSASPRGGGFSYNEQFF.

The rearrangement links TRBV19 to TRBJ1-2; 7 positions agree with TRBD1. Trimming cost V 6 bases and J 2 bases; bases outside gene matches: 9. CDR1 is LNHDA, CDR2 SQIVND, per germline (reference sequence). The CDR3 has 15 amino acids. This chain's CDR3 is CASSRPGTENYGYTF. The DNA of the CDR3 is TGTGCCAGTAGCCGTCCCGGGACAGAGAACTATGGCTACACCTTC.

The chain combines TRBV7-9 with TRBJ2-1, with no clear D. The CDR3 sequence is 16 residues long. Germline CDR1 and CDR2: SEHNR and FQNEAQ (reference sequence). V was shortened by 5 bases and J by 6 bases, with 20 bases between the two germline ends. The CDR3: CASSPVGLPHGNEQFF. The DNA for the CDR3 is TGTGCCAGCAGCCCAGTCGGGCTTCCCCACGGCAATGAGCAGTTCTTC.

This clonotype was observed many times. The V gene is TRBV9, the J gene TRBJ2-3, with a tentative D call TRBD2 (5 bases). Germline loops: CDR1 SGDLS, CDR2 YYNGEE. V lost 7 bases and J 3 bases, leaving 18 bases between the germline ends. The CDR3 length is 15 residues. Written as DNA, the CDR3 is TGTGCCAGCTCCTCCTCGGGTAGCGCGACAGATACGCAGTATTTT. Translating it yields CASSSSGSATDTQYF.

This rearrangement joins TRBV3-1 to TRBJ1-2, with 8 bases identical to TRBD1. Germline assignment: CDR1 LGHDT and CDR2 YNNKEL (reference sequence). The J segment lost 3 bases and the V segment lost 4 bases, leaving 10 bases of the junction unmatched. The CDR3 extends over 16 amino acids. The DNA for the CDR3 is TGTGCCAGCAGCCTTCGGACAGGGTCCTTGGACTATGGCTACACCTTC. Protein product: CASSLRTGSLDYGYTF.

This clonotype turned up a few times. The chain combines TRBV7-2 with TRBJ2-7, with D possibly TRBD1 on 5 matching bases. The germline CDR1 and CDR2 sequences are SGHTA and FQGNSA. The CDR3 is 16 amino acids. The V gene lost 3 bases and the J gene lost 0 bases, with 15 bases spanning the gap. The CDR3 region has the DNA TGTGCCAGCAGCTTGACGCCAGGGTCGAGCTCCTACGAGCAGTACTTC. This codes for CASSLTPGSSSYEQYF.

The table lists this clonotype with a few counts. The chain combines TRBV7-9 with TRBJ2-5, with D tentatively TRBD1 (6 bases). V was cut by 6 bases and J by 5 bases, with 10 bases left in between. Germline CDR1 reads SEHNR; CDR2 reads FQNEAQ (reference sequence). This CDR3 is built from 12 residues. CDR3 residues: CASRRTVETQYF. The CDR3 nucleotides read TGTGCCAGCAGGAGGACAGTGGAGACCCAGTACTTC.

The rearrangement uses TRBV18 and TRBJ2-7, with TRBD1 identical over 7 bases. The CDR3 spans 14 residues. J was trimmed by 2 bases and V by 4 bases; bases with no gene match: 5. Germline assignment: CDR1 KGHSH and CDR2 LQKENI. The CDR3 protein is CASSRDRDPYEQYF. In nucleotides, the CDR3 is TGTGCCAGCTCACGTGACAGGGACCCCTACGAGCAGTACTTC.

The chain joins TRBV9 to TRBJ2-7; no definite D call. The V gene's germline CDR1 is SGDLS and CDR2 YYNGEE. Between the trimmed V and J ends, which lost 1 base and 2 bases, there was a span of 13 bases. The CDR3 consists of 15 residues. The CDR3 loop reads CASSVMPTGAYEQYF. DNA of the CDR3: TGTGCCAGCAGCGTAATGCCGACCGGCGCCTACGAGCAGTACTTC.

The V gene is TRBV7-9, the J gene TRBJ2-3, with 8 bases aligning to TRBD1. The CDR3 sequence is 15 residues long. Looked up from germline, CDR1 is SEHNR and CDR2 is FQNEAQ (reference sequence). V lost 5 bases to trimming and J lost 1 base; unmatched junction nucleotides: 5. The CDR3 sequence is CASSIGTGGTDTQYF. The CDR3 DNA reads as TGTGCCAGCAGCATCGGGACAGGCGGCACAGATACGCAGTATTTT.

This clonotype has a handful of counts. The V gene is TRBV5-1, the J gene TRBJ2-1; no clear D. Germline assignment: CDR1 SGHRS and CDR2 YFSETQ. This CDR3 region has 16 residues. The V end lost 5 bases, the J end lost 6 bases, and 21 bases lay between the germline ends. Here the CDR3 reads CASSSHGPSYANEQFF. CDR3 coding DNA: TGCGCCAGCAGTTCACACGGGCCCTCCTATGCCAATGAGCAGTTCTTC.

This chain connects TRBV24-1 to TRBJ2-5, with 8 bases that match TRBD1. The CDR3 loop spans 13 amino acids. Germline V CDR1 and CDR2: KGHDR, SFDVKD. V shed 7 bases and J 4 bases; nucleotides not matched to a gene: 4. CDR3 bases: TGTGCCACCAGCCGACAGGGGTTAGAGACCCAGTACTTC. It yields the protein CATSRQGLETQYF.